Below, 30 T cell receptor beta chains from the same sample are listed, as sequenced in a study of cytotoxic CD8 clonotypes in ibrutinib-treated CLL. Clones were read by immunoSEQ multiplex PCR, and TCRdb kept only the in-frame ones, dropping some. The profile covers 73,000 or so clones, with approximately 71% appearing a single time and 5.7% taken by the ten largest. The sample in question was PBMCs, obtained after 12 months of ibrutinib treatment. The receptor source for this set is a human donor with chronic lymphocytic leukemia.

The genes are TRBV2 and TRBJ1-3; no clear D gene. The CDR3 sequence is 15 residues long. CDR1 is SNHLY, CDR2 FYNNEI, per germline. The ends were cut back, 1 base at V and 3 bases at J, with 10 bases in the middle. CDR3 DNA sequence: TGTGCCAGCAGTGAAGGGCAGGTCCTTGGAAACACCATATATTTT. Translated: CASSEGQVLGNTIYF.

CDR3 in DNA: TGTGCCAGCAGCTTGGGACCTGGAGACAGGGTTCGTTGGGAAAAACTGTTTTTT. Its translation: CASSLGPGDRVRWEKLFF. V and J are TRBV5-4 and TRBJ1-4, with 7 positions matching TRBD1. Germline trimming cut 0 bases from V and 8 bases from J; bases unmatched to any gene: 16. The germline gives CDR1 SGHNT, CDR2 YYREEE (reference sequence). The CDR3 is 18 residues long.

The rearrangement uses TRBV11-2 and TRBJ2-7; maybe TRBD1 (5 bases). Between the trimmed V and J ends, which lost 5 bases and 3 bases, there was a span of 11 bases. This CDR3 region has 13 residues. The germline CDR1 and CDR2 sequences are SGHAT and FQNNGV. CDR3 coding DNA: TGTGCCAGCAGCCCAGGGAAAGACTACGAGCAGTACTTC. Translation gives CASSPGKDYEQYF. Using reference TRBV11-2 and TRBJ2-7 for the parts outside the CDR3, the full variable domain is EAGVAQSPRYKIIEKRQSVAFWCNPISGHATLYWYQQILGQGPKLLIQFQNNGVVDDSQLPKDRFSAERLKGVDSTLKIQPAKLEDSAVYLCASSPGKDYEQYFGPGTRLTVT.

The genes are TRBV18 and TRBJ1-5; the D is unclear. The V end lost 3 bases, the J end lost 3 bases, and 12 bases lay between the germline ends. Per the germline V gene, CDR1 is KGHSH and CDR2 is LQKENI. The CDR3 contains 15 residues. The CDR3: CASSPGAGINQPQHF. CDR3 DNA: TGTGCCAGCTCACCTGGTGCGGGGATCAATCAGCCCCAGCATTTT.

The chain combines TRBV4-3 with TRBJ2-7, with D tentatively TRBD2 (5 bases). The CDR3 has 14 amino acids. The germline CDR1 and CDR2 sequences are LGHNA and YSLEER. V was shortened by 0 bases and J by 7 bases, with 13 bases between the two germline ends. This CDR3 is CASSQDIGSGEQYF. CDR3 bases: TGCGCCAGCAGCCAAGATATAGGGTCGGGAGAGCAGTACTTC.

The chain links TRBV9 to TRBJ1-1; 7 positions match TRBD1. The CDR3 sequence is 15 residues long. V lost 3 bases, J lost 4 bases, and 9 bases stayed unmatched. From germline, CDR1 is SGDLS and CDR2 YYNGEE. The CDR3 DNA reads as TGTGCCAGCAGCGGTCGACAGGGCAGTGCCACTGAAGCTTTCTTT. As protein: CASSGRQGSATEAFF. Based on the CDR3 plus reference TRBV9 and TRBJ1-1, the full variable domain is DSGVTQTPKHLITATGQRVTLRCSPRSGDLSVYWYQQSLDQGLQFLIQYYNGEERAKGNILERFSAQQFPDLHSELNLSSLELGDSALYFCASSGRQGSATEAFFGQGTRLTVV.

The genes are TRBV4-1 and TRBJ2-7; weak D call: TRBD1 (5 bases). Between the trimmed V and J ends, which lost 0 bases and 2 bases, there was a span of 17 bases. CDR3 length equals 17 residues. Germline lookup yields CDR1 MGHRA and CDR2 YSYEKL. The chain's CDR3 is CASSQEPPGPLAYEQYF. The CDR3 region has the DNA TGCGCCAGCAGCCAAGAGCCCCCAGGGCCCCTTGCCTACGAGCAGTACTTC.

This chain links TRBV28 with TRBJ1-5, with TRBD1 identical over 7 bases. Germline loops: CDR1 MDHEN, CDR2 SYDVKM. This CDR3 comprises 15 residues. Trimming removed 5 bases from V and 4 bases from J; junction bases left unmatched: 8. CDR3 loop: CASSTRDRVNQPQHF. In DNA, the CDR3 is TGTGCCAGCAGTACCCGGGACAGAGTGAATCAGCCCCAGCATTTT.

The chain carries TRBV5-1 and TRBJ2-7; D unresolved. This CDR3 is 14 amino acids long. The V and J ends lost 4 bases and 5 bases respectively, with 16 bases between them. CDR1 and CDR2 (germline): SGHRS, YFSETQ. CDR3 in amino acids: CASSPDTYKHEQYF. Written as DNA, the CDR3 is TGCGCCAGCAGCCCCGACACCTACAAACACGAGCAGTACTTC.

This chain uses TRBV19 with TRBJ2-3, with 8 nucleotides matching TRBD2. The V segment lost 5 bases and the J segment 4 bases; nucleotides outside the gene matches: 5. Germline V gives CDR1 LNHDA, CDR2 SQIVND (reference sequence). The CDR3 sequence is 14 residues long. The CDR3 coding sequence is TGTGCCAGTAGTGCGTCGGGGGGGGCAGATACGCAGTATTTT. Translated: CASSASGGADTQYF.

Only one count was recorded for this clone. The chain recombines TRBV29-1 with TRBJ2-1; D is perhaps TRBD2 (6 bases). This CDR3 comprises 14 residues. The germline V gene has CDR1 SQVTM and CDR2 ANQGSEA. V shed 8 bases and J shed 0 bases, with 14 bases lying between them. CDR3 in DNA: TGCAGCACATGGGACTGGAGCTCCTACAATGAGCAGTTCTTC. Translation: CSTWDWSSYNEQFF.

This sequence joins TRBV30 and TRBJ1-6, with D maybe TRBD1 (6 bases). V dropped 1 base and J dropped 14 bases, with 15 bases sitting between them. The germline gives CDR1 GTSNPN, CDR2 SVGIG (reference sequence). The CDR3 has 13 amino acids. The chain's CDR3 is CAWSGGGQSTLHF. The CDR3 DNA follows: TGTGCCTGGAGTGGGGGGGGGCAATCCACCCTCCACTTT.

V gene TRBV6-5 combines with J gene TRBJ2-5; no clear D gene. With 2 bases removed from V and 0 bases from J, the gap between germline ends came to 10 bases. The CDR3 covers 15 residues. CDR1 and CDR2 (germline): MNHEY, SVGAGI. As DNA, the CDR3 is TGTGCCAGCAGTTACGGTGGAATCGACCAAGAGACCCAGTACTTC. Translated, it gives CASSYGGIDQETQYF.

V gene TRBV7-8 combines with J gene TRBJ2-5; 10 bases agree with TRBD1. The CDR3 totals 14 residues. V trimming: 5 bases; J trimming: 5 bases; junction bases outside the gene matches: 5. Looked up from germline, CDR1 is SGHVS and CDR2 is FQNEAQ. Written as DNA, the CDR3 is TGTGCCAGCAGCCAGGGACAGGGGATCGAGACCCAGTACTTC. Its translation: CASSQGQGIETQYF. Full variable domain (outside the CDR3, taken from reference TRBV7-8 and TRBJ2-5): GAGVSQSPRYKVAKRGQDVALRCDPISGHVSLFWYQQALGQGPEFLTYFQNEAQLDKSGLPSDRFFAERPEGSVSTLKIQRTQQEDSAVYLCASSQGQGIETQYFGPGTRLLVL.

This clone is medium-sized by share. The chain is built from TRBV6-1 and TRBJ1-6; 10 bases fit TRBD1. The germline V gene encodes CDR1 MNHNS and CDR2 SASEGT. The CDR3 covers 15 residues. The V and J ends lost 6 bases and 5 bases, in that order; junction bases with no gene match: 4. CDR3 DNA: TGTGCCAGCAGCAGACAGGGGGCCGATAATTCACCCCTCCACTTT. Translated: CASSRQGADNSPLHF.

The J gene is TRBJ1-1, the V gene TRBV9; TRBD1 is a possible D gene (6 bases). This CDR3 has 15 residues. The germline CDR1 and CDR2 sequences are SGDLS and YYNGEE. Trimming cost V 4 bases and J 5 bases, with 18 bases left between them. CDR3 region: CASSKGGQGVTEAFF. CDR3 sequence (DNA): TGTGCCAGCAGCAAGGGGGGGCAGGGAGTGACTGAAGCTTTCTTT.

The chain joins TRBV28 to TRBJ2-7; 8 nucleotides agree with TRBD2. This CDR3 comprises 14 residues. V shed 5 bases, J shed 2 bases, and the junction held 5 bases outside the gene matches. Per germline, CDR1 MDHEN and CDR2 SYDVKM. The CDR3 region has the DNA TGTGCCAGCAGTAATAGCGGGGCCACCTACGAGCAGTACTTC. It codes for CASSNSGATYEQYF.

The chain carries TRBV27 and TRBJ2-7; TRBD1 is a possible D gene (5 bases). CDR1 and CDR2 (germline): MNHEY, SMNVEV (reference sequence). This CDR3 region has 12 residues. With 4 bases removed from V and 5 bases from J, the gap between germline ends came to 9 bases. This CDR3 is CASSSTGHEQYF. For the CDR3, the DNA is TGTGCCAGCAGTTCTACAGGCCACGAGCAGTACTTC.

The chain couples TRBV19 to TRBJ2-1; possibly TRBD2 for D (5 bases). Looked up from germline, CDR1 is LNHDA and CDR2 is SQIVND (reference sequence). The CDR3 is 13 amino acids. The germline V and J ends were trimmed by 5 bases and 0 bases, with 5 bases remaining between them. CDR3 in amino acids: CASSRDSYNEQFF. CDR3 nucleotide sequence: TGTGCCAGTAGTCGGGACTCCTACAATGAGCAGTTCTTC.

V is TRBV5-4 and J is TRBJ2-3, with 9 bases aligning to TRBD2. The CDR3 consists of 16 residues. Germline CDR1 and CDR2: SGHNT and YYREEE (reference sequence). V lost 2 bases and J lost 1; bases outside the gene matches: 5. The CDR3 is CASSLGLAGGTDTQYF. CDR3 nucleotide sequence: TGTGCCAGCAGCTTAGGCTTAGCGGGGGGCACAGATACGCAGTATTTT.

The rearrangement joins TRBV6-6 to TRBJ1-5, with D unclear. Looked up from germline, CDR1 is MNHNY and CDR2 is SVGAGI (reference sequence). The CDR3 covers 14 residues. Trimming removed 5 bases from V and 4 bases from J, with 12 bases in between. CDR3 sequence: CASSNIRGNQPQHF. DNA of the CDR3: TGTGCCAGCAGTAACATCCGGGGTAATCAGCCCCAGCATTTT.

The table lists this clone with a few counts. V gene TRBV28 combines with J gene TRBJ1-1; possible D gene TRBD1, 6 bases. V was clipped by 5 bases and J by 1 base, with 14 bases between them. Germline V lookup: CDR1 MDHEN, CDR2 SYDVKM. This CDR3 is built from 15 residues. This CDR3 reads CASSTRGGRNTEAFF. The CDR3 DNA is TGTGCCAGCAGTACTAGGGGGGGAAGGAACACTGAAGCTTTCTTT.

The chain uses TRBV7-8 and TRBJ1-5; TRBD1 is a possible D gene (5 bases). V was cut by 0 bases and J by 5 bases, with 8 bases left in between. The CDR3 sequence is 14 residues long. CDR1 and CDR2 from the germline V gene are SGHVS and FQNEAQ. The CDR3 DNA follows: TGTGCCAGCAGCTTAGCAGGGGCCGATCAGCCCCAGCATTTT. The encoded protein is CASSLAGADQPQHF.

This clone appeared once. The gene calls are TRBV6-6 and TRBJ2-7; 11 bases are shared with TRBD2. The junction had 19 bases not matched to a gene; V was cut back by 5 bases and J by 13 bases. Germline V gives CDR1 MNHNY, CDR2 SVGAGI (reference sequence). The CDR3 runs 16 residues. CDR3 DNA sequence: TGTGCCAGCAGTGGCGGACTAGCGGGTACAACCCGGCAGACCTACTTC. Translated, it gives CASSGGLAGTTRQTYF.

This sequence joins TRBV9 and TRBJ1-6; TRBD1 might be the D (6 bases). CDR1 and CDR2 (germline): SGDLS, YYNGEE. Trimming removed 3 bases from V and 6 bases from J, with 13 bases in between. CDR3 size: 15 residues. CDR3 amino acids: CASSGVDSLNSPLHF. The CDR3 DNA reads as TGTGCCAGCAGCGGAGTGGACAGCCTTAATTCACCCCTCCACTTT.

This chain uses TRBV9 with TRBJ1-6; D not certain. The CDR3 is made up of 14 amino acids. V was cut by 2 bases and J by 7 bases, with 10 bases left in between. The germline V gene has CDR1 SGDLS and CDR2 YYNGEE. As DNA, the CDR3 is TGTGCCAGCAGCGTGAAAAGGGCGAATTCACCCCTCCACTTT. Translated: CASSVKRANSPLHF.

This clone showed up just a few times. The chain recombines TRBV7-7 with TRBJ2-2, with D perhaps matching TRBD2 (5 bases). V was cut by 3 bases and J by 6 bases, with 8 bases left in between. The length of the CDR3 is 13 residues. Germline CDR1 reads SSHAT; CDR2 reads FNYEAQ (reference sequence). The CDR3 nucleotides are TGTGCCAGCAGCTTGTTCGGGGCCGGGGAGCTGTTTTTT. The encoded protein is CASSLFGAGELFF. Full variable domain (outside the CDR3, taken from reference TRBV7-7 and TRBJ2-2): GAGVSQSPRYKVTKRGQDVTLRCDPISSHATLYWYQQALGQGPEFLTYFNYEAQPDKSGLPSDRFSAERPEGSISTLTIQRTEQRDSAMYRCASSLFGAGELFFGEGSRLTVL.

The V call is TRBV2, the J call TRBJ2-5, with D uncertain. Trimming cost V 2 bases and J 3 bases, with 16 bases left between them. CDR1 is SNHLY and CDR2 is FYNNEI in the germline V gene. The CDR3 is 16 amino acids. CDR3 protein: CASSEPQLGAKETQYF. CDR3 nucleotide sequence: TGTGCCAGCAGTGAACCGCAGCTAGGTGCTAAAGAGACCCAGTACTTC.

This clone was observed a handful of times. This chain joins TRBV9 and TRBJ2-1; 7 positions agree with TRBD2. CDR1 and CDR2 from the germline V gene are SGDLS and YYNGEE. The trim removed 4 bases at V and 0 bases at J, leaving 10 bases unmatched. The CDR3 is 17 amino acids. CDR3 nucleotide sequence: TGTGCCAGCAGCCCTCGACTAGCCGAAAGCTCCTACAATGAGCAGTTCTTC. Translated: CASSPRLAESSYNEQFF. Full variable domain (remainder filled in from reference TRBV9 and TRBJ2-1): DSGVTQTPKHLITATGQRVTLRCSPRSGDLSVYWYQQSLDQGLQFLIQYYNGEERAKGNILERFSAQQFPDLHSELNLSSLELGDSALYFCASSPRLAESSYNEQFFGPGTRLTVL.

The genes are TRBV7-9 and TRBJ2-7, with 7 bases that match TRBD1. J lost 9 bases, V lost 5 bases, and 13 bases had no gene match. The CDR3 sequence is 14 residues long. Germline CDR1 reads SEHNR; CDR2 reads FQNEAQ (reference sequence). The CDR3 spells CASSPGTVLSGQYF. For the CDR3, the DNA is TGTGCCAGCAGCCCCGGGACAGTGCTTTCTGGGCAGTACTTC.